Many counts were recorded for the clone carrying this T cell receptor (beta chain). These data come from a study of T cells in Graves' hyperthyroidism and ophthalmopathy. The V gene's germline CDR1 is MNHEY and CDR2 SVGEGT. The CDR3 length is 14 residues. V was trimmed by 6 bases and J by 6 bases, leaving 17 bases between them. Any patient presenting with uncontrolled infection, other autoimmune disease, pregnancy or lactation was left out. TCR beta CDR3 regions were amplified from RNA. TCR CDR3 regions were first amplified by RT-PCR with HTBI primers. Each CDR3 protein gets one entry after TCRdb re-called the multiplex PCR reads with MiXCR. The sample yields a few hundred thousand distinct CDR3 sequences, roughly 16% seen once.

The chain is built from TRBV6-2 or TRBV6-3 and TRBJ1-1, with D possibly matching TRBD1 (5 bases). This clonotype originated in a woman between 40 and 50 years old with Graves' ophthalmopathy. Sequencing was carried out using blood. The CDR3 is CASSPQGGIAEAFF. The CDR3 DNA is TGTGCCAGCAGCCCCCAGGGCGGGATAGCTGAAGCTTTCTTT.